This TCR beta chain was captured in a study of Ad26.COV2.S vaccination and SARS-CoV-2 variants. For the study at large: Participant was drawn from the COV1001 Ad26.COV2.S trial arm.

Treatment: over 15 received Ad26.COV2.S at low or high dose, single or two shots; about 5 received placebo; per-sample allocation not given. Sampling occurred on day 63 after the first vaccine or placebo injection. In Boston, the donor was an adult between 18-55 years of age. This CDR3 contains 13 residues. Per the germline V gene, CDR1 is MRHNA and CDR2 is SNTAGT. V shed 6 bases and J 4 bases; nucleotides not matched to a gene: 3. Clones were sequenced by immunoSEQ multiplex PCR, and TCRdb holds only the in-frame ones, with some missing. The sample lists 350,000 to 450,000 clones, approximately 84% seen once, with around 3% in the top ten.

The clonotype comes from a person between 18 and 59 years old who received the Ad26.COV2.S COVID-19 vaccine or a placebo. Source: peripheral blood, taken in a trial of Ad26.COV2.S vaccine versus placebo. This chain links TRBV6-4 with TRBJ1-3; TRBD1 aligns across 7 bases. The CDR3 protein is CASSPGGGNTIYF. DNA of the CDR3: TGTGCCAGCAGCCCAGGGGGGGGAAACACCATATATTTT.